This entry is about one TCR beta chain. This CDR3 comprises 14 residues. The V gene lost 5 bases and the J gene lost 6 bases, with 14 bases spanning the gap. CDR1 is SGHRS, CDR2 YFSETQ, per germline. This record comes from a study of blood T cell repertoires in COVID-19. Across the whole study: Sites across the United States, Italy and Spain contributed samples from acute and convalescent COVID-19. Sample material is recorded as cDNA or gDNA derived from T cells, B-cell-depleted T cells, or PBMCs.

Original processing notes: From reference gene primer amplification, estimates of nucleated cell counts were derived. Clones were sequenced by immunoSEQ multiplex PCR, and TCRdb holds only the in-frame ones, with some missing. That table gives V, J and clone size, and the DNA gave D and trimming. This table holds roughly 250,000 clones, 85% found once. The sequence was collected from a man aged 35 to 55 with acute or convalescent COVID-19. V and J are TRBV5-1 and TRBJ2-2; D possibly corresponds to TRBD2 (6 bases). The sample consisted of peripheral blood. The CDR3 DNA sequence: TGCGCCAGCAGGGAGGGGAGCGTAGCCGGGGAGCTGTTTTTT. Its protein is CASREGSVAGELFF.